This is a list of T cell receptor beta chains from one sample in a study of graft-versus-host responses after intestinal transplantation. These TCRs' antigens remain unknown. Profiling relied on immunoSEQ multiplex PCR, and the TCRdb table lists in-frame clones only, not all of them. In the table there are 85,000 to 100,000 clones, 80% to 95% of which are singletons. The specimen comprised unstimulated CD4+ T cells sorted from spleen or lymph node cells, sampled before transplant. The receptors shown here come from a human donor who was the organ donor for an intestinal transplant. CDR3s include the opening cysteine and the closing phenylalanine or tryptophan. A D gene is named only where the DNA matches it firmly. Size tells how often a clone was seen (once, few, many) or the class of an expanded clone, and some rows leave it out.

cdr3_nt: TGTGCCAGCAGCTCCCGACTAGCGGGAGGGCCCAATGAGCAGTTCTTC
cdr3_aa: CASSSRLAGGPNEQFF
v_call: TRBV9
d_call: TRBD2
clone_size: NA
j_call: TRBJ2-1

cdr3_nt: TGCGCCAGCAGCCAACCGAGCACAGATACGCAGTATTTT
cdr3_aa: CASSQPSTDTQYF
v_call: TRBV4-1
d_call: NA
clone_size: NA
j_call: TRBJ2-3

cdr3_nt: TGTGCCAGCAGGTCGGGGAACACCGGGGAGCTGTTTTTT
cdr3_aa: CASRSGNTGELFF
v_call: TRBV28
d_call: NA
clone_size: NA
j_call: TRBJ2-2

cdr3_nt: TGTGCCAGCAGTCAGGGTAACTATGGCTACACCTTC
cdr3_aa: CASSQGNYGYTF
v_call: TRBV6-1
d_call: NA
clone_size: NA
j_call: TRBJ1-2

cdr3_nt: TGTGCCAGCAGCCTCGGACTAGCGGGGGTGGAGACCCAGTACTTC
cdr3_aa: CASSLGLAGVETQYF
v_call: TRBV11-3
d_call: TRBD2
clone_size: NA
j_call: TRBJ2-5

cdr3_nt: TGTGCCTGGAGTTCAGGGGGCAACTATAATTCACCCCTCCACTTT
cdr3_aa: CAWSSGGNYNSPLHF
v_call: TRBV30
d_call: TRBD1
clone_size: once
j_call: TRBJ1-6

cdr3_nt: TGCGCCAGCAGCTTGCTCGGGAGTACGAATGAGCAGTTCTTC
cdr3_aa: CASSLLGSTNEQFF
v_call: TRBV5-1
d_call: NA
clone_size: NA
j_call: TRBJ2-1

cdr3_nt: TGCGCCAGCAGCTTTACCGGGACAGCAGGAAACACCATATATTTT
cdr3_aa: CASSFTGTAGNTIYF
v_call: TRBV5-1
d_call: TRBD1
clone_size: NA
j_call: TRBJ1-3

cdr3_nt: TGTGCCAGCGCCCTCCTTGGGGGGGGCGGAAACACCATATATTTT
cdr3_aa: CASALLGGGGNTIYF
v_call: TRBV6-9
d_call: NA
clone_size: NA
j_call: TRBJ1-3

cdr3_nt: TGTGCCAGCAGCGACCTAGTAGATTTCGGTCTATTTGAAGAGACCCAGTACTTC
cdr3_aa: CASSDLVDFGLFEETQYF
v_call: TRBV7-9
d_call: NA
clone_size: NA
j_call: TRBJ2-5

cdr3_nt: TGTGCCAGCTCACAAGGGACAGGGAGGTTACTGGAGACCCAGTACTTC
cdr3_aa: CASSQGTGRLLETQYF
v_call: TRBV18
d_call: TRBD1
clone_size: NA
j_call: TRBJ2-5

cdr3_nt: TGTGCCAGCAGTCCAAGCGGGAGGAGCGACGAGCAGTACTTC
cdr3_aa: CASSPSGRSDEQYF
v_call: TRBV6-5
d_call: TRBD2
clone_size: NA
j_call: TRBJ2-7

cdr3_nt: TGTGCCAGCAGTCAAGGGACAGGCTATAGCAATCAGCCCCAGCATTTT
cdr3_aa: CASSQGTGYSNQPQHF
v_call: TRBV27
d_call: TRBD1
clone_size: NA
j_call: TRBJ1-5

cdr3_nt: TGTGCCATCAGCCCGGGACAAACGACCTACGAGCAGTACTTC
cdr3_aa: CAISPGQTTYEQYF
v_call: TRBV10-3
d_call: NA
clone_size: once
j_call: TRBJ2-7

cdr3_nt: TGTGCCAGTTTAGGGAGCCCGATCTTCGGGGCTTTCTTT
cdr3_aa: CASLGSPIFGAFF
v_call: TRBV19
d_call: NA
clone_size: NA
j_call: TRBJ1-1

cdr3_nt: TGTGCCAGCAGCTTAGACAAGTCGGGCTCCTACGAGCAGTACTTC
cdr3_aa: CASSLDKSGSYEQYF
v_call: TRBV7-9
d_call: NA
clone_size: NA
j_call: TRBJ2-7

cdr3_nt: TGTGCAAGTCGCTTACCGGGACAGGGGGCGCTAATTTCGTACGAGCAGTACTTC
cdr3_aa: CASRLPGQGALISYEQYF
v_call: TRBV12-2
d_call: NA
clone_size: NA
j_call: TRBJ2-7

cdr3_nt: TGTGCCTGGAATCGGGGAAGCCGGGAAGCTTTCTTT
cdr3_aa: CAWNRGSREAFF
v_call: TRBV30
d_call: NA
clone_size: NA
j_call: TRBJ1-1

cdr3_nt: TGTGCCAGCAGTTTATCTCCCCGCTCACGGGTTAACTACGAGCAGTACTTC
cdr3_aa: CASSLSPRSRVNYEQYF
v_call: TRBV28
d_call: NA
clone_size: NA
j_call: TRBJ2-7

cdr3_nt: TGTGCCTGGAGTGACGACACGGGACTAGCGGAAGAGACCCAGTACTTC
cdr3_aa: CAWSDDTGLAEETQYF
v_call: TRBV30
d_call: TRBD2
clone_size: NA
j_call: TRBJ2-5

cdr3_nt: TGTGCCAGCAGTCCCCTGGCACCTCCGGGCTCCTACGAGCAGTACTTC
cdr3_aa: CASSPLAPPGSYEQYF
v_call: TRBV7-9
d_call: NA
clone_size: NA
j_call: TRBJ2-7

cdr3_nt: TGCGCCAGCGACCCCCAGGCGGGGGCGGGAACCGGGGAGCTGTTTTTT
cdr3_aa: CASDPQAGAGTGELFF
v_call: TRBV5-1
d_call: NA
clone_size: NA
j_call: TRBJ2-2

cdr3_nt: TGTGCCAGCAGCTTATATGCCCCGATAGCCCCCAGAGAGCAGTTCTTC
cdr3_aa: CASSLYAPIAPREQFF
v_call: TRBV11-3
d_call: NA
clone_size: NA
j_call: TRBJ2-1

cdr3_nt: TGTGCCAGCAGTGAATATGGGGGCGACAATGAAAAACTGTTTTTT
cdr3_aa: CASSEYGGDNEKLFF
v_call: TRBV25-1
d_call: NA
clone_size: few
j_call: TRBJ1-4

cdr3_nt: TGTGCCAGCAGTTTAGACACAGCCACCGGGGAGCTGTTTTTT
cdr3_aa: CASSLDTATGELFF
v_call: TRBV28
d_call: NA
clone_size: NA
j_call: TRBJ2-2

cdr3_nt: TGTGCCAGCAGCACGAACTCGGACTACTACGAGCAGTACTTC
cdr3_aa: CASSTNSDYYEQYF
v_call: TRBV21-1
d_call: NA
clone_size: NA
j_call: TRBJ2-7

cdr3_nt: TGTGCCAGCAGCTTAAATGCAGGGTGGGGCGAGGCCTACGAGCAGTACTTC
cdr3_aa: CASSLNAGWGEAYEQYF
v_call: TRBV7-8
d_call: NA
clone_size: NA
j_call: TRBJ2-7

cdr3_nt: TGCGCCAGCAGCTTGGTAGGCGGGTTCGGGGAAAAACTGTTTTTT
cdr3_aa: CASSLVGGFGEKLFF
v_call: TRBV5-1
d_call: NA
clone_size: NA
j_call: TRBJ1-4

cdr3_nt: TGTGCCAGCAGCTTGAGGGTGACAGGGGGTATTAGTGGCTACACCTTC
cdr3_aa: CASSLRVTGGISGYTF
v_call: TRBV5-6
d_call: TRBD1
clone_size: NA
j_call: TRBJ1-2

cdr3_nt: TGTGCCAGCAGCCCAACTAGCGGGATTAGCGGGGAGCTGTTTTTT
cdr3_aa: CASSPTSGISGELFF
v_call: TRBV27
d_call: TRBD2
clone_size: NA
j_call: TRBJ2-2

cdr3_nt: TGTGCCAGCAGCTTAGCACAGGGGGCAACAGATACGCAGTATTTT
cdr3_aa: CASSLAQGATDTQYF
v_call: TRBV7-9
d_call: TRBD1
clone_size: NA
j_call: TRBJ2-3

cdr3_nt: TGTGCCATCAGTGAGGCGGACAGGGGTAGTAACGAGCAGTACTTC
cdr3_aa: CAISEADRGSNEQYF
v_call: TRBV10-3
d_call: TRBD1
clone_size: NA
j_call: TRBJ2-7

cdr3_nt: TGTGCCAGCAGCCGACACGGACTAGCGGGAGCAGGGTACCAAGAGACCCAGTACTTC
cdr3_aa: CASSRHGLAGAGYQETQYF
v_call: TRBV7-2
d_call: TRBD2
clone_size: NA
j_call: TRBJ2-5

cdr3_nt: TGTGCCAGCAGTTTACGCAGTAGAGGGTACGAGCAGTACTTC
cdr3_aa: CASSLRSRGYEQYF
v_call: TRBV27
d_call: NA
clone_size: NA
j_call: TRBJ2-7

cdr3_nt: TGCGCCAGCAGCAAGGGACTAGCTTTCGGAGAGACCCAGTACTTC
cdr3_aa: CASSKGLAFGETQYF
v_call: TRBV5-1
d_call: TRBD2
clone_size: NA
j_call: TRBJ2-5

cdr3_nt: TGTGCCAGCAGCCAATTCGGGGGTGAGGATGAGCAGTTCTTC
cdr3_aa: CASSQFGGEDEQFF
v_call: TRBV4-2
d_call: NA
clone_size: NA
j_call: TRBJ2-1

cdr3_nt: TGTGCCTGGAGCATAGCGGTTTACGAGCAGTACTTC
cdr3_aa: CAWSIAVYEQYF
v_call: TRBV30
d_call: NA
clone_size: NA
j_call: TRBJ2-7

cdr3_nt: TGTGCCAGCAGCTTAATTGACAGTGGAGTATATGGCTACACCTTC
cdr3_aa: CASSLIDSGVYGYTF
v_call: TRBV11-3
d_call: NA
clone_size: NA
j_call: TRBJ1-2

cdr3_nt: TGTGCCACAAACCGAGATACAGCCATCAACACTGAAGCTTTCTTT
cdr3_aa: CATNRDTAINTEAFF
v_call: TRBV2
d_call: NA
clone_size: NA
j_call: TRBJ1-1

cdr3_nt: TGTGCCAGTAGTGACCCTAGGACAGGAGCGGAGACCCAGTACTTC
cdr3_aa: CASSDPRTGAETQYF
v_call: TRBV19
d_call: TRBD1
clone_size: once
j_call: TRBJ2-5

cdr3_nt: TGCGCCAGCAGCTTGGCGGTTGAAGAGACCCAGTACTTC
cdr3_aa: CASSLAVEETQYF
v_call: TRBV5-1
d_call: NA
clone_size: NA
j_call: TRBJ2-5

cdr3_nt: TGTGCCAGCAGTGAAGGTGCGGGGGGACTAGCGGGAGAGAAATACAATGAGCAGTTCTTC
cdr3_aa: CASSEGAGGLAGEKYNEQFF
v_call: TRBV6-1
d_call: TRBD2
clone_size: NA
j_call: TRBJ2-1

cdr3_nt: TGTGCCAGCTCGACAGGGGAGGAATCACCCCTCCACTTT
cdr3_aa: CASSTGEESPLHF
v_call: TRBV10-3
d_call: TRBD1
clone_size: NA
j_call: TRBJ1-6

cdr3_nt: TGTGCCAGCAGCTTGGGGGCCGACAGTCTTACGCAGTATTTT
cdr3_aa: CASSLGADSLTQYF
v_call: TRBV5-4
d_call: NA
clone_size: NA
j_call: TRBJ2-3

cdr3_nt: TGTGCCAGCATGTTCAGGGGGAACACTGAAGCTTTCTTT
cdr3_aa: CASMFRGNTEAFF
v_call: TRBV2
d_call: NA
clone_size: few
j_call: TRBJ1-1

cdr3_nt: TGTGCCAGTAGTCCTCCTCTTATCAGAACGTCCATATATTTT
cdr3_aa: CASSPPLIRTSIYF
v_call: TRBV19
d_call: NA
clone_size: NA
j_call: TRBJ1-3

cdr3_nt: TGTGCCAGCAGCGCAGACAACCAAGAGACCCAGTACTTC
cdr3_aa: CASSADNQETQYF
v_call: TRBV9
d_call: NA
clone_size: NA
j_call: TRBJ2-5

cdr3_nt: TGTGCCAGCAGGTCCGACAGGGCCACAGATACGCAGTATTTT
cdr3_aa: CASRSDRATDTQYF
v_call: TRBV6-5
d_call: TRBD1
clone_size: NA
j_call: TRBJ2-3